Listed below are T cell receptor beta chains from one sample, sequenced in a study of CD8 T cells in Susac syndrome. TCRdb used MiXCR to reprocess the immunoSEQ multiplex PCR reads, holding one entry per CDR3 protein. The table records about 120,000 distinct CDR3 sequences, approximately 91% of them present only once. Sequenced: CD4+ T cells from PBMCs. These receptors were taken from a human donor in good health. Both conserved end residues are trimmed from each CDR3. Each record gives: V gene, CDR3 protein.

V: TRBV30; CDR3: AWNRAAGGMDTQY
V: TRBV5-1; CDR3: ASSWGQGGETQY
V: TRBV7-8; CDR3: ASSFGSGQETQY
V: TRBV27; CDR3: ASSTSASGPTYEQY
V: TRBV7-8; CDR3: ASSPGQAPLGSPLH
V: TRBV4-2; CDR3: ASSQPGRERTEAF
V: TRBV30; CDR3: AWSEGLAGHEQF
V: TRBV20-1; CDR3: SAKAYEQY
V: TRBV5-5; CDR3: ASSWTWFETQY
V: TRBV7-2; CDR3: ASSPDRAPYEQY
V: TRBV7-9; CDR3: ASTWGATGVNIQY
V: TRBV12-3/TRBV12-4; CDR3: ASRPDRAQETQY
V: TRBV28; CDR3: ASSFAGASNQPQH
V: TRBV7-9; CDR3: ASSLGSGPNGYT
V: TRBV29-1; CDR3: SVRGPQETQY
V: TRBV5-1; CDR3: ASNRGDQYNEQF
V: TRBV29-1; CDR3: SLDRGAENEQF
V: TRBV7-8; CDR3: ASSSGRSGRVIELYGYT
V: TRBV20-1; CDR3: SARGLNEAF
V: TRBV25-1; CDR3: ASSITGDTQY
V: TRBV12-3/TRBV12-4; CDR3: ASSLAGKDGYT
V: TRBV2; CDR3: ARQDRATYNEQF
V: TRBV14; CDR3: ASSRGLGTVRANEQF
V: TRBV20-1; CDR3: SAGMSTGPHTDTQY
V: TRBV19; CDR3: ASGQGDEQF
V: TRBV7-3; CDR3: ASSLTGHPQPLSTDTQY
V: TRBV5-6; CDR3: ASSRQGQSPLH
V: TRBV20-1; CDR3: SAREGQGGGELF
V: TRBV29-1; CDR3: SVGAGMSEKLF
V: TRBV20-1; CDR3: SATELAGVWY
V: TRBV15; CDR3: ATSRDRDEQF
V: TRBV6-5; CDR3: ASRSGTGRNLGYT
V: TRBV5-6; CDR3: ASSLFRGTVSYEQY
V: TRBV25-1; CDR3: ASSAASGRPTDTQY
V: TRBV19; CDR3: ASIPNKDYGYT
V: TRBV4-3; CDR3: ASSQTGDSGYT
V: TRBV6-2/TRBV6-3; CDR3: ASSYSDGRELF
V: TRBV2; CDR3: ATTKGVITEAF
V: TRBV9; CDR3: ASSAPDGMNTEAF
V: TRBV6-2/TRBV6-3; CDR3: ASSLAGAPTDTQY
V: TRBV7-2; CDR3: ASSLALGGKVHEQY
V: TRBV20-1; CDR3: SARDYRDSGNTIY
V: TRBV3-1; CDR3: ASSQDPRGPMGNEQF
V: TRBV5-1; CDR3: ASSLDGARGPGYT
V: TRBV7-2; CDR3: ASSKTWNTEAF
V: TRBV5-6; CDR3: ASRRGAQGGNIQY
V: TRBV2; CDR3: ASRAGTTDTQY
V: TRBV11-2; CDR3: ASSGPGLQGQEIQY
V: TRBV3-1; CDR3: ASTHWGGQAGGYGYT
V: TRBV2; CDR3: ASSVANRAGEAF
V: TRBV4-3; CDR3: ASSQDAASRAYGYT
V: TRBV20-1; CDR3: SAATVNEQF
V: TRBV11-1; CDR3: ASSLRKPPGQGKNTEAF
V: TRBV20-1; CDR3: SVGGQGVTDTQY
V: TRBV6-2/TRBV6-3; CDR3: ASSSDREGTEAF